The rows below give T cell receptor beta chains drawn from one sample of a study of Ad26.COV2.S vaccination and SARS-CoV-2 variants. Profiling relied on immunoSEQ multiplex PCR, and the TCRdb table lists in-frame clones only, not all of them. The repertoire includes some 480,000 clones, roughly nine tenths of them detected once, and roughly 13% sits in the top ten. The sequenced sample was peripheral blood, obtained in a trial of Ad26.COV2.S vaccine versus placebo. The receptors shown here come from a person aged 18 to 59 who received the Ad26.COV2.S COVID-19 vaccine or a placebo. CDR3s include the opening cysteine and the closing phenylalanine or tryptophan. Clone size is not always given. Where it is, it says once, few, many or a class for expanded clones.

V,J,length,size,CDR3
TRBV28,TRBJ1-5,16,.,CASSLGVATLNQPQHF
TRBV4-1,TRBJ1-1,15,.,CASSQAQGPGTEAFF
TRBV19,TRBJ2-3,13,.,CASRPASTDTQYF
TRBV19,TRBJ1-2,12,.,CASSIVSGGYTF
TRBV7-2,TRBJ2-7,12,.,CASSPPSYEQYF
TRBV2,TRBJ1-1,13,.,CASSVEGITEAFF
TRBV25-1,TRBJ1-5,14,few,CASSYPGGNQPQHF
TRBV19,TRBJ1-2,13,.,CASSTGVRDGYTF
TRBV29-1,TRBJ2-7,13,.,CSVVWDASYEQYF
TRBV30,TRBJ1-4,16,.,CAWSVPQGAANEKLFF
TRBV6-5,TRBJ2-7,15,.,CASSYSDSASYEQYF
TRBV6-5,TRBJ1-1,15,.,CASRRAPGDNTEAFF
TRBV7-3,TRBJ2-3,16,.,CASSLTGTGSTDTQYF
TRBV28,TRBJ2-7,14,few,CASSLLAGTYEQYF
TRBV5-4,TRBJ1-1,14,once,CASHPRSPNTEAFF
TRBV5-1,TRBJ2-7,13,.,CASSPTGKNEQYF
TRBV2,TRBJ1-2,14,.,CASRRRGGDYGYTF
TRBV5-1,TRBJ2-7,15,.,CASSLMAGGLFEQYF
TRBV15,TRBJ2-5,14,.,CATSRAFRSETQYF
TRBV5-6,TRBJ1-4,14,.,CASSLGATNEKLFF
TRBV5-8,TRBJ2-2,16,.,CASSLIQDPGTGELFF
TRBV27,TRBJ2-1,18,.,CASTPDGGRPRRYNEQFF
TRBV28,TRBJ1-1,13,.,CASSLLGNTEAFF
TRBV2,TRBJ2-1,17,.,CASSPDRQGGPYNEQFF
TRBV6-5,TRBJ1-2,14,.,CASTMGGDYYGYTF
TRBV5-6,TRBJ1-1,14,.,CASSLVRRRTEAFF
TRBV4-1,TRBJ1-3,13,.,CASSAWAGNTIYF
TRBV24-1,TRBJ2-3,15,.,CATSDLGHGTDTQYF
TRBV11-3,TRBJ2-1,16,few,CASSGRVRQGYNEQFF
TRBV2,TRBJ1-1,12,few,CASSERNTEAFF
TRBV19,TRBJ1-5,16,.,CASSPEEGARNQPQHF
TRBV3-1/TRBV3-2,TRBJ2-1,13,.,CASRLGGGNEQFF
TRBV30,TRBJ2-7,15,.,CAWSPGRGEAYEQYF
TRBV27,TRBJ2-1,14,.,CASRERGSYNEQFF
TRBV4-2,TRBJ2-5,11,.,CASSPGETQYF
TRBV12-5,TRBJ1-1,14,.,CASGDNRANTEAFF
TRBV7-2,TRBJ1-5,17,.,CASSPSPRAGNYQPQHF
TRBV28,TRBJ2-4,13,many,CASRWEGENIQYF
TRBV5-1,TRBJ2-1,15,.,CASSLALLGTGEQFF
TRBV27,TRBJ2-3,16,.,CASSRAIGIYTDTQYF
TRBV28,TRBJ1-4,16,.,CASSLHSGTGYEKLFF
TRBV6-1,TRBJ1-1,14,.,CASSEAQARAEAFF
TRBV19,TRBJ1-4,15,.,CASSIKQIGHEKLFF
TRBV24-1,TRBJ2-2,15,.,CATRTGTGLTGELFF
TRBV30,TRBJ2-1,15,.,CAWSPGTSGYNEQFF
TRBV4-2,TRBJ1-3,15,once,CASSQEGSSGNTIYF
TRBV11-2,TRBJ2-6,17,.,CASSSPQGAPGANVLTF
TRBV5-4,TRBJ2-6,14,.,CASSLTAGANVLTF
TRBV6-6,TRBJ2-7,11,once,CASMLNYEQYF
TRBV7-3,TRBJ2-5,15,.,CASSPGRGPQETQYF
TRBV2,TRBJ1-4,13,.,CATIPPGNEKLFF
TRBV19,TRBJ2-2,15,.,CASSTGQAGTGELFF
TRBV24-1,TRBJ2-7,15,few,CATSDTGTGAAEQYF
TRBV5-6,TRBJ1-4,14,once,CASSTGATNEKLFF
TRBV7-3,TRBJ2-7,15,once,CASSQMGGSSKEQYF
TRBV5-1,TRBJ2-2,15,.,CASSPRTANTGELFF
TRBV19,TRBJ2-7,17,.,CASRGMMSGQAPYEQYF
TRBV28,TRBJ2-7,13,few,CATREGTNYEQYF
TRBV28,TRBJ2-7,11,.,CAIRNNYEQYF